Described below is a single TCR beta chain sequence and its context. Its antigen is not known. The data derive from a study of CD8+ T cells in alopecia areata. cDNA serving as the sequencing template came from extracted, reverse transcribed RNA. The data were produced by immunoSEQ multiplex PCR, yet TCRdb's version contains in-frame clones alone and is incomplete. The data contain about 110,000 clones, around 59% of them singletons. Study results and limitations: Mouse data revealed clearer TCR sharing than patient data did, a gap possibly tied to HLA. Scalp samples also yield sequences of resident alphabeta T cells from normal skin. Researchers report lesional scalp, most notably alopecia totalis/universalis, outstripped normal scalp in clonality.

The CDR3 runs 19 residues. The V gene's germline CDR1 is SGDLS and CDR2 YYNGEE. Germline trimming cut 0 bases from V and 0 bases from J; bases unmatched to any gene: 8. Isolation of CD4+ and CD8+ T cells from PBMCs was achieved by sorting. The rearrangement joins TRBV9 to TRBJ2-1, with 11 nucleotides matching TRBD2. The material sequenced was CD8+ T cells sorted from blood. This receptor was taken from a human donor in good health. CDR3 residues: CASSVALAGGPNSYNEQFF. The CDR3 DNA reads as TGTGCCAGCAGCGTAGCTCTAGCGGGGGGCCCAAACTCCTACAATGAGCAGTTCTTC. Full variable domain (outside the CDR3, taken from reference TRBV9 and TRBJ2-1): DSGVTQTPKHLITATGQRVTLRCSPRSGDLSVYWYQQSLDQGLQFLIQYYNGEERAKGNILERFSAQQFPDLHSELNLSSLELGDSALYFCASSVALAGGPNSYNEQFFGPGTRLTVL.